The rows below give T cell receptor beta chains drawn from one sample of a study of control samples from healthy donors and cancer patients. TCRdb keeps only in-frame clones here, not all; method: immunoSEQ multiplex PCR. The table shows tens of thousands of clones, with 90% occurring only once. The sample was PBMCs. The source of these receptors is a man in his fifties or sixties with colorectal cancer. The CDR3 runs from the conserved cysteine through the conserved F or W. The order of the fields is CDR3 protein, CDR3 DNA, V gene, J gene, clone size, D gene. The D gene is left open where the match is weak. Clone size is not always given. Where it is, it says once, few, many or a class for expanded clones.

cdr3_aa: CASSLAGAYQETQYF
cdr3_nt: TGTGCCAGCAGCTTGGCCGGGGCGTACCAAGAGACCCAGTACTTC
v_call: TRBV5-4
j_call: TRBJ2-5
clone_size: NA
d_call: NA

cdr3_aa: CASSRIGAGELFF
cdr3_nt: TGTGCCAGCAGCCGGATTGGGGCCGGGGAGCTGTTTTTT
v_call: TRBV5-5
j_call: TRBJ2-2
clone_size: NA
d_call: NA

cdr3_aa: CASSLVGQGAYEQYF
cdr3_nt: TGTGCCAGCAGCTTAGTAGGGCAGGGCGCCTACGAGCAGTACTTC
v_call: TRBV11-2
j_call: TRBJ2-7
clone_size: few
d_call: NA

cdr3_aa: CAISGGGGGTEAFF
cdr3_nt: TGTGCCATCAGTGGCGGGGGTGGGGGGACTGAAGCTTTCTTT
v_call: TRBV10-3
j_call: TRBJ1-1
clone_size: NA
d_call: NA

cdr3_aa: CASRGLAGGRYATQYF
cdr3_nt: TGTGCCAGCAGGGGACTAGCGGGGGGGCGGTACGCTACGCAGTATTTT
v_call: TRBV25-1
j_call: TRBJ2-3
clone_size: NA
d_call: TRBD2

cdr3_aa: CASSRTGFFSYGYTF
cdr3_nt: TGTGCCAGCAGCCGCACCGGGTTTTTTTCCTATGGCTACACCTTC
v_call: TRBV3-1/TRBV3-2
j_call: TRBJ1-2
clone_size: NA
d_call: NA

cdr3_aa: CASSPALGSYGYTF
cdr3_nt: TGTGCCAGCTCACCAGCGCTAGGGTCCTATGGCTACACCTTC
v_call: TRBV18
j_call: TRBJ1-2
clone_size: NA
d_call: NA

cdr3_aa: CASSDSGVGLLVYSNQPQHF
cdr3_nt: TGTGCCAGCAGTGACTCAGGTGTGGGCCTTCTGGTCTATAGCAATCAGCCCCAGCATTTT
v_call: TRBV6-4
j_call: TRBJ1-5
clone_size: NA
d_call: NA

cdr3_aa: CASHRWGASEQYF
cdr3_nt: TGTGCCAGCCATCGTTGGGGGGCGAGCGAGCAGTACTTC
v_call: TRBV5-4
j_call: TRBJ2-7
clone_size: NA
d_call: NA

cdr3_aa: CASSQDRSAKNIQYF
cdr3_nt: TGTGCCAGCAGCCAGGACCGTAGCGCCAAAAACATTCAGTACTTC
v_call: TRBV6-5
j_call: TRBJ2-4
clone_size: NA
d_call: NA

cdr3_aa: CAMTLGPSETDTQYF
cdr3_nt: TGTGCCATGACGTTAGGACCCAGCGAGACAGATACGCAGTATTTT
v_call: TRBV2
j_call: TRBJ2-3
clone_size: NA
d_call: NA

cdr3_aa: CASSADAKPLHF
cdr3_nt: TGTGCCAGCAGCGCGGACGCCAAACCCCTCCACTTT
v_call: TRBV7-2
j_call: TRBJ1-6
clone_size: once
d_call: NA

cdr3_aa: CASSLRGRYQETQYF
cdr3_nt: TGTGCCAGCAGCTTAAGGGGGAGGTACCAAGAGACCCAGTACTTC
v_call: TRBV7-3
j_call: TRBJ2-5
clone_size: NA
d_call: NA

cdr3_aa: CASSLQVTEAFF
cdr3_nt: TGTGCCAGCAGTCTGCAGGTTACTGAAGCTTTCTTT
v_call: TRBV6-4
j_call: TRBJ1-1
clone_size: few
d_call: NA

cdr3_aa: CASSPSPQETQYF
cdr3_nt: TGTGCCAGCTCACCAAGCCCCCAAGAGACCCAGTACTTC
v_call: TRBV18
j_call: TRBJ2-5
clone_size: NA
d_call: NA

cdr3_aa: CASQARGGGADTQYF
cdr3_nt: TGTGCCTCTCAGGCCCGGGGGGGCGGGGCAGATACGCAGTATTTT
v_call: TRBV10-3
j_call: TRBJ2-3
clone_size: NA
d_call: TRBD2

cdr3_aa: CAWRRRDRGFISSGNTIYF
cdr3_nt: TGTGCCTGGAGACGCCGGGACAGGGGATTCATATCAAGTGGAAACACCATATATTTT
v_call: TRBV30
j_call: TRBJ1-3
clone_size: NA
d_call: TRBD1

cdr3_aa: CASSQFDSSEQYF
cdr3_nt: TGTGCCAGCAGCCAGTTCGATTCCTCCGAGCAGTACTTC
v_call: TRBV3-1/TRBV3-2
j_call: TRBJ2-7
clone_size: NA
d_call: NA

cdr3_aa: CASSLGQGEAFF
cdr3_nt: TGTGCCAGCAGCTTAGGGCAGGGCGAAGCTTTCTTT
v_call: TRBV7-3
j_call: TRBJ1-1
clone_size: once
d_call: NA

cdr3_aa: CASSLQGGYGYTF
cdr3_nt: TGTGCCAGCAGCTTACAGGGAGGGTATGGCTACACCTTC
v_call: TRBV7-9
j_call: TRBJ1-2
clone_size: NA
d_call: NA

cdr3_aa: CASSQDQGGIGGYTF
cdr3_nt: TGTGCCAGCAGCCAAGATCAAGGGGGCATCGGTGGCTACACCTTC
v_call: TRBV3-1/TRBV3-2
j_call: TRBJ1-2
clone_size: NA
d_call: TRBD1

cdr3_aa: CASSYHRGGEQYF
cdr3_nt: TGTGCCAGCAGTTACCACCGAGGGGGCGAGCAGTACTTC
v_call: TRBV6-5
j_call: TRBJ2-7
clone_size: NA
d_call: NA

cdr3_aa: CASSLGGASYQETQYF
cdr3_nt: TGTGCCAGCAGCTTGGGCGGGGCCTCGTACCAAGAGACCCAGTACTTC
v_call: TRBV11-3
j_call: TRBJ2-5
clone_size: NA
d_call: NA

cdr3_aa: CASSLTAAGSEEQFF
cdr3_nt: TGCGCCAGCAGCTTGACTGCCGCCGGATCGGAGGAGCAGTTCTTC
v_call: TRBV5-1
j_call: TRBJ2-1
clone_size: NA
d_call: NA

cdr3_aa: CASSLAAGIKEKLFF
cdr3_nt: TGTGCCAGCAGCTTGGCGGCAGGGATAAAGGAAAAACTGTTTTTT
v_call: TRBV5-4
j_call: TRBJ1-4
clone_size: NA
d_call: NA

cdr3_aa: CASSQDRSYEQYF
cdr3_nt: TGTGCCAGCAGCCAAGACAGGTCCTACGAGCAGTACTTC
v_call: TRBV4-2
j_call: TRBJ2-7
clone_size: NA
d_call: NA

cdr3_aa: CASSVARDRGYNSPLHF
cdr3_nt: TGTGCCAGCAGTGTGGCTAGGGACAGGGGTTATAATTCACCCCTCCACTTT
v_call: TRBV6-1
j_call: TRBJ1-6
clone_size: NA
d_call: TRBD1

cdr3_aa: CASSLGAGGQPNGYTF
cdr3_nt: TGTGCCAGCAGCTTGGGGGCGGGGGGGCAACCAAATGGCTACACCTTC
v_call: TRBV5-5
j_call: TRBJ1-2
clone_size: NA
d_call: NA

cdr3_aa: CATRNFGGRGTQYF
cdr3_nt: TGTGCCACCCGTAATTTTGGCGGGCGGGGGACCCAGTACTTC
v_call: TRBV19
j_call: TRBJ2-5
clone_size: few
d_call: NA